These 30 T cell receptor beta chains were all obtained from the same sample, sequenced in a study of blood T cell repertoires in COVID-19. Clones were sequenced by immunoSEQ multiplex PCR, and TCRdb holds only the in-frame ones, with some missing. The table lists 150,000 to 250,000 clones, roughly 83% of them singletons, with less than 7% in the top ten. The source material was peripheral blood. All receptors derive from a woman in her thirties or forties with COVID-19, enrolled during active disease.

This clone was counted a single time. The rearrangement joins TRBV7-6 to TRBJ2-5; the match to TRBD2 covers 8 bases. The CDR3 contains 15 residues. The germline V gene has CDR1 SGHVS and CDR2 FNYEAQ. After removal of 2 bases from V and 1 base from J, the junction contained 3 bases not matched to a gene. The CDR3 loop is CASSLMAGGQETQYF. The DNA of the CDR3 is TGTGCCAGCAGCTTAATGGCGGGGGGCCAAGAGACCCAGTACTTC. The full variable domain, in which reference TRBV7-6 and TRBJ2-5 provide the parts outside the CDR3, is GAGVSQSPRYKVTKRGQDVALRCDPISGHVSLYWYRQALGQGPEFLTYFNYEAQQDKSGLPNDRFSAERPEGSISTLTIQRTEQRDSAMYRCASSLMAGGQETQYFGPGTRLLVL.

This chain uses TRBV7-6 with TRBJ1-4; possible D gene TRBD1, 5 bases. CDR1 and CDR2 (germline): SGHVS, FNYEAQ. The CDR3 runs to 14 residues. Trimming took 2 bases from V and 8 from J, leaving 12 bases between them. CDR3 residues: CASSLQGGREKLFF. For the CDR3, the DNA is TGTGCCAGCAGCTTACAGGGAGGGAGGGAAAAACTGTTTTTT.

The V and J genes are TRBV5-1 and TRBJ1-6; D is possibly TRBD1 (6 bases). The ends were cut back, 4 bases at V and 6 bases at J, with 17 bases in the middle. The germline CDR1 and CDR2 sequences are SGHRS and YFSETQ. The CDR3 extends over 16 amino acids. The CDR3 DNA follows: TGCGCCAGCAGCACCCGAGACAGGACCGCTAATTCACCCCTCCACTTT. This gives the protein CASSTRDRTANSPLHF.

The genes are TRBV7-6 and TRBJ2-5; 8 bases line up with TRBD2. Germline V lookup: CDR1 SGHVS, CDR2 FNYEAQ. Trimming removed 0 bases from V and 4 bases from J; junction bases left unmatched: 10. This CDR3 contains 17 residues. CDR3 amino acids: CASSLAARAGVGETQYF. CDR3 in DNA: TGTGCCAGCAGCTTAGCGGCAAGAGCGGGAGTAGGAGAGACCCAGTACTTC.

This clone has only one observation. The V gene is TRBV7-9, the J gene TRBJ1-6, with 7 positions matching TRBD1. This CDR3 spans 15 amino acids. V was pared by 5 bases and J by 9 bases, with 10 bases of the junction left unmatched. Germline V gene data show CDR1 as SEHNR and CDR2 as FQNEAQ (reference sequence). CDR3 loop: CASSLSGTEGSPLHF. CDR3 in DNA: TGTGCCAGCAGCCTTAGTGGGACAGAGGGTTCACCCCTCCACTTT.

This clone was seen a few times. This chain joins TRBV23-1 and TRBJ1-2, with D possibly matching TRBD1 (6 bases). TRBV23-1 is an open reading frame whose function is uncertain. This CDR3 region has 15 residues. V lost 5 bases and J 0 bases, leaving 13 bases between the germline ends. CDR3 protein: CASSYQGPANYGYTF. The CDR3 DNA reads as TGCGCCAGCAGTTATCAGGGGCCAGCTAACTATGGCTACACCTTC.

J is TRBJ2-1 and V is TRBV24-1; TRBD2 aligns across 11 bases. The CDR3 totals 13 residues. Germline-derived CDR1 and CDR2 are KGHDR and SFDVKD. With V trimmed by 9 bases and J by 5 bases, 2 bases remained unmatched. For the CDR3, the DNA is TGTGCCACCGGTAGCGGGGGGGACAATGAGCAGTTCTTC. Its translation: CATGSGGDNEQFF.

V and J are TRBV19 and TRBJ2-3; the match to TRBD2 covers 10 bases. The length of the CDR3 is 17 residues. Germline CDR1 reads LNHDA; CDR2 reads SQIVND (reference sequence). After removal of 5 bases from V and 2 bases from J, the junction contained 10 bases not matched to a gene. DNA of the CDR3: TGTGCCAGTAGTTTACATCTAGCGGGGGAATACACAGATACGCAGTATTTT. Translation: CASSLHLAGEYTDTQYF.

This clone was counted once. The CDR3 loop is CASSSAIQGGYTF. CDR3 in DNA: TGTGCCAGCAGCTCGGCTATTCAGGGGGGCTACACCTTC. The V call is TRBV6-5, the J call TRBJ1-2; a weak D match, TRBD1 (6 bases). Trimming cost V 6 bases and J 8 bases, with 16 bases left between them. CDR1 and CDR2 from the germline V gene are MNHEY and SVGAGI. The CDR3 extends over 13 amino acids.

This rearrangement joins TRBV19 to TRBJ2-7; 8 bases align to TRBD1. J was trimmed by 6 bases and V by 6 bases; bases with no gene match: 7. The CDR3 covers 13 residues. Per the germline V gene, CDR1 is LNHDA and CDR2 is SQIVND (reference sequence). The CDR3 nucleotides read TGTGCCAGTAGAGGACAGGGTGGGAGCGAGCAGTACTTC. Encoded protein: CASRGQGGSEQYF.

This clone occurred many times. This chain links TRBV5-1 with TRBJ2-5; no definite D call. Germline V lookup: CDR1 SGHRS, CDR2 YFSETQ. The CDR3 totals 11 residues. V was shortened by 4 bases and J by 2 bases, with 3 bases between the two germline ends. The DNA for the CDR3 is TGCGCCAGCAGCCAACAAGAGACCCAGTACTTC. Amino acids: CASSQQETQYF.

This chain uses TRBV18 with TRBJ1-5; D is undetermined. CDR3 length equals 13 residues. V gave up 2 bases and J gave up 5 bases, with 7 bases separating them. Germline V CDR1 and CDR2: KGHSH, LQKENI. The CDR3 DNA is TGTGCCAGCTCACCAGGGGAGCATCAGCCCCAGCATTTT. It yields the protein CASSPGEHQPQHF.

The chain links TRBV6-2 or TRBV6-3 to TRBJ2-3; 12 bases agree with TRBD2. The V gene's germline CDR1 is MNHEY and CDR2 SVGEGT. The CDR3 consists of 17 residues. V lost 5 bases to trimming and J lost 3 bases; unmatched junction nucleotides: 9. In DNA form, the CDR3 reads TGTGCCAGCAGTCTTCCTACTAGCGGGGGGAGGACAGATACGCAGTATTTT. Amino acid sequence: CASSLPTSGGRTDTQYF.

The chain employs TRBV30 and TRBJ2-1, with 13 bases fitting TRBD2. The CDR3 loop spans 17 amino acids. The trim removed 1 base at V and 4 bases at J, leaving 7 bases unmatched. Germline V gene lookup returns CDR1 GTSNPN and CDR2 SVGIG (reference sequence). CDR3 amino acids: CAWSDRGLAGTYNEQFF. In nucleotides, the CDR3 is TGTGCCTGGAGTGACCGGGGACTAGCGGGGACTTACAATGAGCAGTTCTTC.

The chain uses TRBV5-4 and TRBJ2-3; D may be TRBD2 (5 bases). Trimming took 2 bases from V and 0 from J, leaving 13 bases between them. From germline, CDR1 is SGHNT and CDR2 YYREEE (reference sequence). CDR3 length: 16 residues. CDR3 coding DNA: TGTGCCAGCAGCTTCCTCGGGGTTCCTAGCACAGATACGCAGTATTTT. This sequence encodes CASSFLGVPSTDTQYF.

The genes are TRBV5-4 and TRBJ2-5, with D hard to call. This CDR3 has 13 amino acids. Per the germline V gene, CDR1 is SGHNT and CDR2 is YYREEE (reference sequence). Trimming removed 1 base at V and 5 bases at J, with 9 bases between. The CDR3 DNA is TGTGCCAGCAGCTTGCTCGGTGCCGAGACCCAGTACTTC. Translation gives CASSLLGAETQYF.

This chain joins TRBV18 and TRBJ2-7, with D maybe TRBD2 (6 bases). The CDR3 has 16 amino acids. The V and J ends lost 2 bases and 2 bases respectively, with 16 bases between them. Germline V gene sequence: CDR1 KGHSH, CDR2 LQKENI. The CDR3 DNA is TGTGCCAGCTCACCATTTTCGGGCAGGGAGGCCTACGAGCAGTACTTC. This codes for CASSPFSGREAYEQYF.

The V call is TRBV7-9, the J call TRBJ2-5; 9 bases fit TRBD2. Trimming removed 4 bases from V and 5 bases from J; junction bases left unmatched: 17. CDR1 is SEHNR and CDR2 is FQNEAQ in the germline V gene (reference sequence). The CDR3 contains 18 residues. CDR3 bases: TGTGCCAGCAGCTCCCCGAAATCGGCGGGGCTAGCGGGGGAGACCCAGTACTTC. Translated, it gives CASSSPKSAGLAGETQYF.

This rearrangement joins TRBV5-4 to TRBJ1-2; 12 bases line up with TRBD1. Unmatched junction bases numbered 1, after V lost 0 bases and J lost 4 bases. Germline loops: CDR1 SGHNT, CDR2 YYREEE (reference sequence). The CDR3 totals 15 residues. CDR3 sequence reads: CASSLGGQGAYGYTF. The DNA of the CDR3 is TGTGCCAGCAGCTTGGGGGGACAGGGGGCCTATGGCTACACCTTC.

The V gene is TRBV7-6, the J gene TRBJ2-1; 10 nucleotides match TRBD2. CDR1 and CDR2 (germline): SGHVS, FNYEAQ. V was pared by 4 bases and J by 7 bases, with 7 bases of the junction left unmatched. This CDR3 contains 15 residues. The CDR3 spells CASSSELAGRNEQFF. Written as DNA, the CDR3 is TGTGCCAGCAGCTCGGAACTAGCGGGGAGGAATGAGCAGTTCTTC. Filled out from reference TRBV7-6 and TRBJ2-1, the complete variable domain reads GAGVSQSPRYKVTKRGQDVALRCDPISGHVSLYWYRQALGQGPEFLTYFNYEAQQDKSGLPNDRFSAERPEGSISTLTIQRTEQRDSAMYRCASSSELAGRNEQFFGPGTRLTVL.

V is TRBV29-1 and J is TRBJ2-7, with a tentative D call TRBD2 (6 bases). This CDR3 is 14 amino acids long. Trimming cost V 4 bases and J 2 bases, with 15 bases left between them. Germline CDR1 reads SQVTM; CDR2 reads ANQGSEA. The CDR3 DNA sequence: TGCAGCGTTGTTAAGGCTAGCGTTACCTACGAGCAGTACTTC. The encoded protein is CSVVKASVTYEQYF.

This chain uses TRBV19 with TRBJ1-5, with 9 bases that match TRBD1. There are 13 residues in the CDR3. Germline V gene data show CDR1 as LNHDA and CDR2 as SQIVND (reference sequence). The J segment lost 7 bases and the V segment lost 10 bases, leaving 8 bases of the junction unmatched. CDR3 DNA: TGTGCCACTCAGGGACAGGGACGCCAGCCCCAGCATTTT. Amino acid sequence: CATQGQGRQPQHF.

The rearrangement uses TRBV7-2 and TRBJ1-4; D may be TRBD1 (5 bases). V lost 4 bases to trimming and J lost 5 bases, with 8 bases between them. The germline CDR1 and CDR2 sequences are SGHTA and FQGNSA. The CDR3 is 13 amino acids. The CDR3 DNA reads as TGTGCCAGCAGCTCAGGGTTAAATGAAAAACTGTTTTTT. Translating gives CASSSGLNEKLFF.

The CDR3 is CASSRDGGGGELFF. In DNA, the CDR3 is TGTGCCAGCAGCCGAGACGGTGGAGGCGGGGAGCTGTTTTTT. The chain carries TRBV11-2 and TRBJ2-2, with TRBD2 as a possible D gene (5 bases). V lost 5 bases and J lost 7, with 14 bases in between. CDR3 length: 14 amino acids. The germline CDR1 and CDR2 sequences are SGHAT and FQNNGV.

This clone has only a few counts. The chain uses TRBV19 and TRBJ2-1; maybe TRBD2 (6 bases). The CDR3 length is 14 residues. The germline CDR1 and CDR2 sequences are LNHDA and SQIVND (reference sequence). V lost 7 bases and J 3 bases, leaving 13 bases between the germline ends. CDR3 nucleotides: TGTGCCAGTAAGGAGACTAGGGGCTACAATGAGCAGTTCTTC. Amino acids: CASKETRGYNEQFF.

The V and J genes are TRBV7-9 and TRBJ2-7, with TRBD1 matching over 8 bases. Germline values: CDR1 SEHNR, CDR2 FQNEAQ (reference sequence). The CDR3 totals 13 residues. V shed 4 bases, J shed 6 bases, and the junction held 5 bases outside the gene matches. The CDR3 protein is CASSWGQEAEQYF. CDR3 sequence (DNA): TGTGCCAGCAGCTGGGGACAGGAGGCCGAGCAGTACTTC.

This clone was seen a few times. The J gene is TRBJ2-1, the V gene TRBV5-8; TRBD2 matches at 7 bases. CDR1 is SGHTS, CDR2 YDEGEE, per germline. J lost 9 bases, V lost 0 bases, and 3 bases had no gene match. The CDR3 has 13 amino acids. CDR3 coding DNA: TGTGCCAGCAGCTTGGCCGAGCGGGGTGAGCAGTTCTTC. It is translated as CASSLAERGEQFF.

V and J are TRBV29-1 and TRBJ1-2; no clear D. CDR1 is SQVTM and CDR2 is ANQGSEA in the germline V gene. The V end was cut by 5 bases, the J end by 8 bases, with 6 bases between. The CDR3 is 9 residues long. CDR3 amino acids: CSVLEGYTF. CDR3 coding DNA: TGCAGCGTTCTGGAGGGCTACACCTTC.

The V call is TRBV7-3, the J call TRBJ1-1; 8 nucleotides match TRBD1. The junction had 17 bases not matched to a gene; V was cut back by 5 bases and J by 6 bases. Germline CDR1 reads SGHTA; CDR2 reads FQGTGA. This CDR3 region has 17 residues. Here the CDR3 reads CASSQKTGAAAAAEAFF. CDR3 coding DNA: TGTGCCAGCAGCCAAAAGACAGGGGCTGCTGCTGCAGCTGAAGCTTTCTTT.

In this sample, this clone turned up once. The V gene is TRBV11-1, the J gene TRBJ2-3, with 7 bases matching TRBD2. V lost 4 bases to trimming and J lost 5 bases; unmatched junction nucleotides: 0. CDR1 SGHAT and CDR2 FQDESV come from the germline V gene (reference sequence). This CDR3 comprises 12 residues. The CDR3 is CASSSGGDTQYF. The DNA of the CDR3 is TGTGCCAGCAGCTCGGGGGGAGATACGCAGTATTTT.